This paragraph reports one T cell receptor beta chain. Its antigen remains undetermined. Per-nucleotide qualities are absent, and no much larger clonotype sits a single base away. Systemically healthy Caucasian individuals from Russia, some 40 in total and aged roughly 6 to 95 years, were included as donors. Each donor gave 8 to 10 milliliters of peripheral blood, collected into EDTA-treated Vacutainer tubes. PBMCs were isolated by Ficoll-Paque density-gradient centrifugation, with at least 7 million obtained per sample. Trizol reagent was used to extract total RNA from the PBMCs, yielding at least 6 micrograms per sample. Naive CD45RAhigh/CD27high T cell percentages were measured by flow cytometry on a PBMC aliquot from every donor. The data derive from a study of blood T cells in healthy people across ages (dated by TCRdb to between 2015 and 2016). Broadly, across the study: In model experiments, roughly one uniquely barcoded TCR beta cDNA molecule per two T cells was captured by template switching. Four age groups were formed from the donors: young (average about 15 years), middle-aged (around 37), aged (62) and long-lived (approximately 80). Using the same blood draw, the study looked at two additional independent replicas of 1 million unique cDNA reads for two donors, one aged 18 to 30 and the other aged 80 or older. Using deep sequencing normalized with unique cDNA molecular identifiers, the study measured how TCR beta repertoire diversity changes with age. Study-wide conclusions, independent of this receptor: Since profiling was done on bulk unsorted PBMCs, naive and antigen-experienced compartments could not be conclusively compared. Estimates of total diversity based on one million sequenced T cells were regarded as lower bounds and as underestimates. As age increased, observed TCR beta diversity per million T cells dropped in a roughly linear way, and a significant reduction was already evident by age around 41. A strong correlation was found between observed TCR beta diversity and the percentage of naive T cells measured by flow cytometry. Because donor CMV infection status was unknown, age-related changes in expanded clonotypes were potentially confounded. Compared with the aged group, more naive CD4+ T cells, fewer expanded clones and increased TCR diversity were shown by the long-lived group, suggesting age selection.

Trimming removed 5 bases from V and 1 base from J, leaving 12 bases between the germline ends. From a lookup of the germline V gene, CDR1 and CDR2 are SGHVS and FNYEAQ. The CDR3 sequence holds 16 residues, the cysteine and phenylalanine included. Only CDR3 DNA remains: 48 bases, in frame from the first base. Library construction relied on 5' RACE. The sequencing machine was an Illumina HiSeq 2500. A second roughly 6 to 12 cycle PCR used a sample-barcoded 5' primer and a J-beta primer mix. A template-switch 5' adaptor carrying 12 random nucleotides introduced a unique molecular identifier onto each TCR beta cDNA molecule. Each sample yielded at least 3 million CDR3-containing paired-end reads. First-strand cDNA synthesis was performed from all RNA using the Mint cDNA synthesis kit, with priming by a TRBC-specific oligonucleotide. All cDNA was treated with uracil-DNA glycosylase and then went through a first 18-cycle PCR with the universal primers M1SS and BC2_uni_R. As for the original processing: Normalization of each sample was performed by random selection of 1 million high-quality reads, each carrying a distinct molecular identifier. Reads sharing molecular identifiers were discarded rather than binned into consensus sequences. MiTCR, set to a Q25 quality threshold and the strictest error-elimination algorithm, was used for CDR3 identification, clonotype clustering and error correction. Lower-bound total TCR beta diversity was estimated with a nonparametric unseen species model using Euler transformation. TCRdb reprocessing: public reads trimmed at Q25 with fastp, clones called with MiXCR, in-frame beta chains kept. Duplicate CDR3 protein sequences are folded into a single record with the most common DNA and genes. These V and J calls rely on TCRdb rather than the paper's analysis. The sample table contains around 800,000 distinct CDR3 sequences; only one count was recorded for approximately 24% of them. The ten largest clonotypes hold 3% of the sample.

This sample was also put to use in a study of T cells of mothers and their children. The second study also describes: The donors were nine systemically healthy Caucasian individuals, made up of three mothers and their six children. cDNA synthesis consumed the entire amount of extracted RNA, loaded at 1.5 ug RNA in each 15 ul reaction. In the second PCR, the M1S primer added sample barcodes and 2-4 random nucleotides. Over 9 million TCR beta CDR3 reads came from each mother, compared with millions of reads from each child. In both related and unrelated pairs, thymic selection shapes the output of TCR recombination in a similar way, with inherited differences having only a minor effect. Normalized repertoire overlap was always found to be slightly, but never significantly, higher in related mother-child pairs than in unrelated mother-child pairs. No persistent microchimeric T cell clones were found, with a detection sensitivity of approximately 100 clones per million clonotypes. To look for features that set related mother-child pairs apart from unrelated individuals, the researchers ran deep NGS to compare the TCR beta repertoires of mothers and children. On average, the children were roughly 12 +/- 4 years old, while the mothers were about 38 +/- 4 years old. Libraries were sequenced on Illumina HiSeq 2000 with 100+100 nt paired-end reads after adapter ligation with NEBNext reagents. Mother and child libraries were prepared a month apart and sequenced in separate runs to prevent cross-contamination. For each donor, between roughly 500,000 and 2,300,000 distinct TCR beta clonotypes were identified. Naive TCR beta clonotypes were estimated from low-frequency clonotypes matched to each donor's FACS-determined naive share, without sorting.

This receptor was taken from a boy aged 10-17 years in good health. The sample consisted of blood. Recombination connected TRBV7-6 to TRBJ1-6; the D gene is unclear. The CDR3 corresponds to CASSQSMGSYNSPLHF. The bases read TGTGCCAGCAGCCAGTCTATGGGATCCTATAATTCACCCCTCCACTTT.